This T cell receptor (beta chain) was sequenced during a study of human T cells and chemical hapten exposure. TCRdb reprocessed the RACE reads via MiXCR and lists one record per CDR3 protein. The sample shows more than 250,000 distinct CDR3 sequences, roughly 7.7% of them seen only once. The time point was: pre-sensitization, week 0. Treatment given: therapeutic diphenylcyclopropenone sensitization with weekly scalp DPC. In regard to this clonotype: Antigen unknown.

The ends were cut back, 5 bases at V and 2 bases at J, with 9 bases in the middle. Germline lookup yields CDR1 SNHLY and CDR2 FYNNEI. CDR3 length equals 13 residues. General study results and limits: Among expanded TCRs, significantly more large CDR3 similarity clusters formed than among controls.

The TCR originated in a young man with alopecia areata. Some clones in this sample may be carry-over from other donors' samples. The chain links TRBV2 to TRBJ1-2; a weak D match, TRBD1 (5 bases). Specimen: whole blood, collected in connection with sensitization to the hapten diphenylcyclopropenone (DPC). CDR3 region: CASSRQTNYGYTF. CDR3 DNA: TGTGCCAGCAGTCGACAGACAAACTATGGCTACACCTTC. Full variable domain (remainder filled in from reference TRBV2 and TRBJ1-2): EPEVTQTPSHQVTQMGQEVILRCVPISNHLYFYWYRQILGQKVEFLVSFYNNEISEKSEIFDDQFSVERPDGSNFTLKIRSTKLEDSAMYFCASSRQTNYGYTFGSGTRLTVV.